This T cell receptor beta chain was profiled in a study of cytomegalovirus exposure and HLA in healthy donors. Primers: 60 Vbeta forward and 13 Jbeta reverse. Only in-frame clones appear in the TCRdb table, and some are missing; sequencing was by immunoSEQ multiplex PCR. The table has over 150,000 clones, roughly 70% seen once. The CDR3 extends over 15 amino acids. Germline CDR1 reads MNHEY; CDR2 reads SVGAGI. The V gene lost 6 bases and the J gene lost 5 bases, with 17 bases spanning the gap. The TCR sequence derives from a male donor in good health and CMV-seronegative. The sequenced sample was PBMCs. This chain connects TRBV6-5 to TRBJ2-1; a weak D match, TRBD2 (5 bases). The DNA for the CDR3 is TGTGCCAGCAGCCCCGGGGTAGCGCAGAACAATGAGCAGTTCTTC. Protein sequence: CASSPGVAQNNEQFF.